This T cell receptor beta chain was sequenced during a study of molecular identifiers for immune sequencing clone quantification. Study information: Replicates split RNA from roughly 20,000 or 100,000 naive CD8 cells five ways, and the researchers sequenced four portions.

A few counts support this clonotype. Using its own MiXCR run on the PCR reads, TCRdb lists one record per CDR3 protein. The repertoire holds approximately 97,000 distinct CDR3 sequences, with 30% to 45% as singletons. The origin of this receptor is a human donor in good health. Some libraries in this study had Jurkat cell RNA spiked in. Sequenced: naive CD8+ T cells from blood, with Jurkat cell RNA spiked in. Documented subset: FACS-sorted CD8+CD4-CCR7+CD45RA+ naive T cells.

CDR3 amino acids: CASSQGPGSYEQYF. The DNA of the CDR3 is TGTGCCAGCAGCCAAGGGCCCGGGTCCTACGAGCAGTACTTC. The chain couples TRBV14 to TRBJ2-7; D gene ambiguous. Germline-derived CDR1 and CDR2 are SGHDN and FVKESK. Trimming removed 1 base at V and 1 base at J, with 8 bases between. The CDR3 is 14 residues long.